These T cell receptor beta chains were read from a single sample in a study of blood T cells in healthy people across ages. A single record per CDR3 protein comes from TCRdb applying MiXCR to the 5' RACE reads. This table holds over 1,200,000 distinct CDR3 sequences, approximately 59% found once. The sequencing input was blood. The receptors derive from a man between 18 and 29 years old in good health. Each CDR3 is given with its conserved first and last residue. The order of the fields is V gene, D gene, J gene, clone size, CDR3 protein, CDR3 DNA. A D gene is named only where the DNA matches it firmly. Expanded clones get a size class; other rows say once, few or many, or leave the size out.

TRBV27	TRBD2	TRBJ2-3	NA	CASTPSGGATDTQYF	TGTGCCAGCACCCCTAGCGGGGGGGCTACAGATACGCAGTATTTT
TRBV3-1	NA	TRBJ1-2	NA	CASSQVPVRANYGYTF	TGTGCCAGCAGCCAAGTGCCTGTTCGAGCTAACTATGGCTACACCTTC
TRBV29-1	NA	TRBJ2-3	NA	CSVEDGSGDTQYF	TGCAGCGTTGAAGACGGTTCGGGAGATACGCAGTATTTT
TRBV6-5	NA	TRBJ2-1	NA	CASRGAGENEQFF	TGTGCCAGCAGGGGGGCGGGTGAAAATGAGCAGTTCTTC
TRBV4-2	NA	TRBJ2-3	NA	CASSQVRFTDTQYF	TGTGCCAGCAGCCAAGTCCGGTTTACAGATACGCAGTATTTT
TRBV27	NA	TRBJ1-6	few	CASSFLDNSPLHF	TGTGCCAGCAGTTTTCTGGATAATTCACCCCTCCACTTT
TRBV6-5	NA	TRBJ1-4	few	CASSYLLGEKLFF	TGTGCCAGCAGTTACCTTTTGGGTGAAAAACTGTTTTTT
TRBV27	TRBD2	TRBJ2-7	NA	CASSVGGGLAPLYEQYF	TGTGCCAGCAGCGTTGGGGGAGGACTAGCGCCTCTCTACGAGCAGTACTTC
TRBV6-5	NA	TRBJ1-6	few	CASSYRGPMSPLHF	TGTGCCAGCAGTTACAGGGGCCCCATGTCACCCCTCCACTTT
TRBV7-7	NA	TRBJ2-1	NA	CASSPTTNKNNEQFF	TGTGCCAGCAGCCCCACGACCAACAAAAACAATGAGCAGTTCTTC
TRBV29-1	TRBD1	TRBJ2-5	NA	CGVEGGDRVRFQETQYF	TGCGGCGTTGAAGGGGGTGACAGGGTTCGTTTCCAAGAGACCCAGTACTTC
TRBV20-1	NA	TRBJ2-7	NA	CSARDLRSEQYF	TGCAGTGCTAGAGATCTCCGAAGCGAGCAGTACTTC
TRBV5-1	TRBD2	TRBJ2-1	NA	CASSLGLAGEGHEQFF	TGCGCCAGCAGCTTGGGGCTAGCGGGAGAAGGGCATGAGCAGTTCTTC
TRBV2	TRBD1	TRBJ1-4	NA	CASSPGQLYEKLFF	TGTGCCAGCAGTCCGGGACAGCTTTATGAAAAACTGTTTTTT
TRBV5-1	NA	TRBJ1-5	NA	CASSLDPSNQPQHF	TGCGCCAGCAGCTTGGACCCTAGCAATCAGCCCCAGCATTTT
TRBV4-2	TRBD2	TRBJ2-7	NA	CASSQGIPGLAGASYNEQYF	TGTGCCAGCAGCCAGGGAATTCCGGGACTAGCGGGCGCCTCCTACAATGAGCAGTACTTC
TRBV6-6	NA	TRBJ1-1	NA	CASEPGNTEAFF	TGTGCCAGTGAACCAGGGAACACTGAAGCTTTCTTT
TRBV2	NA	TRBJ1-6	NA	CASSPTAGRYSPLHF	TGTGCCAGCAGCCCCACAGCCGGCCGCTATTCACCCCTCCACTTT
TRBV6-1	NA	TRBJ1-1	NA	CAVGFQALNTEAFF	TGTGCCGTTGGTTTCCAGGCACTGAACACTGAAGCTTTCTTT
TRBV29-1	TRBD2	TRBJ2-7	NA	CSDRTSGDNEQYF	TGCAGCGACCGGACTAGCGGAGACAATGAGCAGTACTTC
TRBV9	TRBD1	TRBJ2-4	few	CASSAGQGNEVAKNIQYF	TGTGCCAGCAGCGCCGGACAGGGTAATGAGGTAGCCAAAAACATTCAGTACTTC
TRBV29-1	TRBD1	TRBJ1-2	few	CSAVGQGDYGYTF	TGCAGCGCCGTGGGACAGGGAGACTATGGCTACACCTTC
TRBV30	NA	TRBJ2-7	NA	CAGGLPPYEQYF	TGTGCCGGTGGGTTACCTCCTTACGAGCAGTACTTC
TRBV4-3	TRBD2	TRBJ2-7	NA	CASSQELSTSGHYEQYF	TGCGCCAGCAGCCAAGAGCTCTCGACTAGCGGCCACTACGAGCAGTACTTC
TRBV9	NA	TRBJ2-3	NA	CASSVYRDTDTQYF	TGTGCCAGCAGCGTTTACAGGGACACAGATACGCAGTATTTT
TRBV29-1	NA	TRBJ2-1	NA	CSAFQPGSPSYNEQFF	TGCAGCGCTTTCCAGCCAGGTTCTCCCTCCTACAATGAGCAGTTCTTC
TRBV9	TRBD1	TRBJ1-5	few	CASSPGGWGQPQHF	TGTGCCAGCAGCCCAGGGGGGTGGGGGCAGCCCCAGCATTTT
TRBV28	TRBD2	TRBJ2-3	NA	CASSFLAVTDTQYF	TGTGCCAGCAGTTTCCTAGCGGTCACAGATACGCAGTATTTT
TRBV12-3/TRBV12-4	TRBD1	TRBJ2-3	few	CASSKGQGVTDTQYF	TGTGCCAGCAGCAAGGGACAGGGGGTCACAGATACGCAGTATTTT
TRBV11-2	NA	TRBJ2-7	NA	CASSSLAYTYEQYF	TGTGCCAGCAGCTCTCTGGCATATACCTACGAGCAGTACTTC
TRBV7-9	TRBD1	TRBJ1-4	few	CASSLSNRGSNEKLFF	TGTGCCAGCAGCTTATCGAACAGGGGAAGTAATGAAAAACTGTTTTTT
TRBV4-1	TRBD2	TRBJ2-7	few	CASSPQLAGAYEQYF	TGCGCCAGCAGCCCGCAATTAGCGGGGGCCTACGAGCAGTACTTC
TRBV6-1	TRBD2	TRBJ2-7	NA	CASSEWERDYEQYF	TGTGCCAGCAGTGAATGGGAGCGGGACTACGAGCAGTACTTC
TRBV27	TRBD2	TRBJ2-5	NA	CASSTLAGLKETQYF	TGTGCCAGCAGCACTCTAGCGGGGCTAAAAGAGACCCAGTACTTC
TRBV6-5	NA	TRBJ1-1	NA	CASSLSAEAFF	TGTGCCAGCAGCCTCAGCGCTGAAGCTTTCTTT
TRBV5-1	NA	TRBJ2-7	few	CASSFRASSYEQYF	TGCGCCAGCAGCTTCAGAGCCAGCTCCTACGAGCAGTACTTC
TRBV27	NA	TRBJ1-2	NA	CASSGGEYTNYGYTF	TGTGCCAGCAGTGGGGGGGAGTATACTAACTATGGCTACACCTTC
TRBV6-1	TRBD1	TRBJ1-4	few	CASSGIWTGGNEKLFF	TGTGCCAGCAGTGGAATTTGGACAGGGGGTAATGAAAAACTGTTTTTT
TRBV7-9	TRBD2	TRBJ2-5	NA	CASSSGLSQETQYF	TGTGCCAGCAGCTCGGGACTATCCCAGGAGACCCAGTACTTC
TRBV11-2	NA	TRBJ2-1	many	CASSLGGFYNEQFF	TGTGCCAGCAGCTTAGGGGGCTTCTACAATGAGCAGTTCTTC
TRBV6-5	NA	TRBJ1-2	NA	CASSYGGQIYGYTF	TGTGCCAGCAGTTACGGCGGACAGATCTATGGCTACACCTTC
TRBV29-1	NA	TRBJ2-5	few	CSVEEGRFQETQYF	TGCAGCGTTGAAGAGGGACGATTCCAAGAGACCCAGTACTTC
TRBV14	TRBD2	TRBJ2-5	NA	CASSQEGPLAGVLETQYF	TGTGCCAGCAGCCAAGAGGGTCCACTAGCGGGAGTTTTAGAGACCCAGTACTTC
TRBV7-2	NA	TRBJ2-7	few	CASSVDLWGEQYF	TGTGCCAGCAGCGTAGACCTCTGGGGCGAGCAGTACTTC
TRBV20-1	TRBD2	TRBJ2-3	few	CSAREAGRTDTQYF	TGCAGTGCTAGAGAAGCGGGACGCACAGATACGCAGTATTTT
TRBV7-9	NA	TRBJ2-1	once	CASRLGRTSYNEQFF	TGTGCCAGCAGATTAGGACGTACCTCCTACAATGAGCAGTTCTTC
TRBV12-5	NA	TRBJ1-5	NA	CASGLGYQPQHF	TGTGCTAGTGGTTTGGGCTATCAGCCCCAGCATTTT
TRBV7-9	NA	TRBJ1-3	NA	CASSLSGHSGNTIYF	TGTGCCAGCAGCTTATCTGGACACTCTGGAAACACCATATATTTT
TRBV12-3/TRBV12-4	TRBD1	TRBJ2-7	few	CASSLGNRGSYEQYF	TGTGCCAGCAGTTTAGGAAACAGGGGATCCTACGAGCAGTACTTC
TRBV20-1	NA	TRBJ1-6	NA	CSAKRGNYNSPLHF	TGCAGTGCCAAGCGGGGGAATTATAATTCACCCCTCCACTTT
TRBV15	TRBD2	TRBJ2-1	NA	CATSRDSGLVDEQFF	TGTGCCACCAGCAGAGACTCGGGACTAGTTGATGAGCAGTTCTTC
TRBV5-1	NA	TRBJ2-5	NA	CASSFSTQGHQETQYF	TGCGCCAGCAGCTTTTCGACTCAGGGCCACCAAGAGACCCAGTACTTC
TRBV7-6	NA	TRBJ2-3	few	CASSPRARADTQYF	TGTGCCAGCAGTCCCCGGGCCCGGGCAGATACGCAGTATTTT